This T cell receptor (beta chain) emerged from a study of cytomegalovirus exposure and HLA in healthy donors. Study-wide results and limits: Three of the chains that were CMV-associated were confirmed in vitro to be specific for CMV antigens. Information on immune exposure was restricted to one variable (CMV serostatus). Rarity held for most TCR sequences, but there were some public TCRs that occurred in many donors.

PCR amplification relied on 60 Vbeta primers (plus 13 Jbeta primers). Authors' data handling: As a later analysis found, there were 80 million or so unique TCR beta chains, of which roughly 11 million were shared. Sequencing was performed with immunoSEQ multiplex PCR; in TCRdb, only in-frame clones are kept and a portion is missing. That table gives V, J and clone size, and the DNA gave D and trimming. Here the sample spans 100,000 to 150,000 clones, about 78% being singletons. J gave up 5 bases and V 0 bases, and 18 bases lay outside the gene matches. The CDR3 is made up of 19 amino acids. The germline V gene encodes CDR1 LNHNV and CDR2 YYDKDF (reference sequence). Comments on this clone: Its antigen is as yet unknown.

Specimen: PBMCs. The chain links TRBV15 to TRBJ1-2; 7 bases agree with TRBD1. The sequence was collected from a human donor in good health. CDR3 loop: CATSRDPRGTEQTEYGYTF. The CDR3 DNA reads as TGTGCCACCAGCAGAGATCCCCGCGGGACAGAACAAACGGAGTATGGCTACACCTTC.